A single sample is the source of the 10 T cell receptor beta chains below, sequenced in a study of cytomegalovirus exposure and HLA in healthy donors. This PCR relied on a set of 60 Vbeta primers and 13 Jbeta primers. Here immunoSEQ multiplex PCR was the method, and the copy in TCRdb shows in-frame clones only, minus some. The sample has over 140,000 clones; approximately 84% are singletons. The sequencing sample was made of PBMCs. The receptors shown here come from a man under 40 in good health and CMV-seropositive.

This clone was observed a handful of times. CDR3 region: CASSSDMLRNEKLFF. The CDR3 region has the DNA TGCGCCAGCAGCTCGGACATGCTGAGGAATGAAAAACTGTTTTTT. The chain has TRBV5-1 and TRBJ1-4, with a possible D match to TRBD1 (5 bases). CDR1 and CDR2 (germline): SGHRS, YFSETQ. The CDR3 is 15 amino acids. The V and J ends lost 3 bases and 5 bases respectively, with 14 bases between them.

The chain employs TRBV25-1 and TRBJ2-2; D is unclear. The CDR3 has 13 residues. Trimming removed 2 bases from V and 1 base from J, with 2 bases in between. The germline CDR1 and CDR2 sequences are MGHDK and SYGVNS. The CDR3 DNA reads as TGTGCCAGCAGTGAACAGAACACCGGGGAGCTGTTTTTT. Translation: CASSEQNTGELFF. Looking up the rest from reference TRBV25-1 and TRBJ2-2 gives the full variable domain: EADIYQTPRYLVIGTGKKITLECSQTMGHDKMYWYQQDPGMELHLIHYSYGVNSTEKGDLSSESTVSRIRTEHFPLTLESARPSHTSQYLCASSEQNTGELFFGEGSRLTVL.

On this clone itself: One end of the junction is discordant with germline, which a read error may explain. This chain links TRBV10-1 with TRBJ2-7, with D possibly being TRBD2 (6 bases). CDR3 length equals 16 residues. CDR1 WNHNN and CDR2 SYGVQD come from the germline V gene (reference sequence). The CDR3 DNA sequence: TGCGCCAGCTGGCTCTTGGGACTTCAATCCTCCTGCGAGCAGTACTTC. Its protein product is CASWLLGLQSSCEQYF.

CDR3 region: CASSHPGDTQYF. Here the CDR3 DNA reads TGTGCCAGCAGTCATCCCGGGGATACGCAGTATTTT. The chain carries TRBV6-1 and TRBJ2-3; D remains unclear. The CDR3 is 12 residues long. Germline V gene lookup returns CDR1 MNHNS and CDR2 SASEGT. The V end lost 5 bases, the J end lost 6 bases, and 9 bases lay between the germline ends.

The rearrangement links TRBV2 to TRBJ2-7, with 14 bases aligning to TRBD2. Unmatched junction bases numbered 3, after V lost 6 bases and J lost 8 bases. Per germline, CDR1 SNHLY and CDR2 FYNNEI. The length of the CDR3 is 13 residues. The CDR3 loop is CASRGTSGGKQYF. The CDR3 DNA reads TGTGCCAGCAGGGGGACTAGCGGGGGAAAGCAGTACTTC.

The table lists this clone with a few counts. The V call is TRBV27, the J call TRBJ2-3; D is undetermined. V lost 8 bases to trimming and J lost 4 bases, with 10 bases between them. The V gene's germline CDR1 is MNHEY and CDR2 SMNVEV (reference sequence). There are 12 residues in the CDR3. CDR3 DNA: TGTGCCAGCCGATCTTACTCAGATACGCAGTATTTT. Translation: CASRSYSDTQYF.

The chain employs TRBV6-1 and TRBJ2-5; TRBD2 matches 8 bases. The CDR3 spans 14 residues. Germline V gives CDR1 MNHNS, CDR2 SASEGT. J gave up 9 bases and V 3 bases, and 9 bases lay outside the gene matches. CDR3 in DNA: TGTGCCAGCAGTGAGTTAGCGGGGCCCTCCCCCCAGTACTTC. Amino acid sequence: CASSELAGPSPQYF.

J is TRBJ2-7 and V is TRBV7-2; 8 bases are a match to TRBD2. The CDR3 has 16 residues. The V gene's germline CDR1 is SGHTA and CDR2 FQGNSA. The V and J ends lost 5 bases and 6 bases, in that order; junction bases with no gene match: 15. The CDR3 bases are TGTGCCAGCAGCACCGGGGGGGGGTATGGTAGAAGCGAGCAGTACTTC. It is translated as CASSTGGGYGRSEQYF.

The chain uses TRBV11-3 and TRBJ1-6; TRBD1 agrees at 8 bases. Trimming took 3 bases from V and 7 from J; bases not matched to a gene: 8. The CDR3 is made up of 16 amino acids. The germline CDR1 and CDR2 sequences are SGHNT and YENEEA. The CDR3 here is CASSFIQGAANSPLHF. CDR3 bases: TGTGCCAGCAGCTTTATTCAGGGGGCGGCAAATTCACCCCTCCACTTT.

The V gene is TRBV10-3, the J gene TRBJ1-2, with D possibly TRBD1 on 6 matching bases. This CDR3 has 15 amino acids. The V gene lost 3 bases and the J gene lost 2 bases, with 13 bases spanning the gap. Germline CDR1 is ENHRY and CDR2 is SYGVKD. The CDR3 reads CAISDPRGLNYGYTF. The CDR3 DNA reads as TGTGCCATCAGTGACCCCAGGGGCCTAAACTATGGCTACACCTTC.